One and the same sample provided the 22 T cell receptor beta chains below, sequenced in a study of T cell changes during pregnancy in multiple sclerosis. Measured with immunoSEQ multiplex PCR; TCRdb has only the in-frame clones, and not every one. The table records approximately 35,000 clones, about nine tenths of them present only once. The sample here was CD4+ T cells from peripheral blood mononuclear cells, taken in the second trimester of pregnancy. These receptors all stem from a female donor in good health, enrolled as a control in a pregnancy study.

The table lists this clone with a count of one. The rearrangement joins TRBV6-5 to TRBJ2-1; TRBD2 aligns across 10 bases. The germline CDR1 and CDR2 sequences are MNHEY and SVGAGI. This CDR3 contains 16 residues. The V segment lost 2 bases and the J segment 6 bases; nucleotides outside the gene matches: 7. The DNA for the CDR3 is TGTGCCAGCAGTTACAAAGTAGCGGGGGGAATCAATGAGCAGTTCTTC. Translation gives CASSYKVAGGINEQFF.

V usage is TRBV10-3 and J usage is TRBJ2-4, with D uncertain. This CDR3 is built from 15 residues. V was trimmed by 10 bases and J by 9 bases, leaving 25 bases between them. Germline CDR1 and CDR2: ENHRY and SYGVKD. This chain's CDR3 is CATTTTVGPVGIQYF. In DNA form, the CDR3 reads TGTGCCACTACCACAACAGTTGGGCCGGTTGGCATTCAGTACTTC.

The chain combines TRBV5-4 with TRBJ2-7; D may be TRBD2 (6 bases). CDR3 length: 15 amino acids. Trimming shortened V by 1 base and J by 1 base, and 12 bases separated the two germline ends. Germline assignment: CDR1 SGHNT and CDR2 YYREEE (reference sequence). CDR3 amino acids: CASSLSAGRSYEQYF. CDR3 sequence (DNA): TGTGCCAGCAGCTTGTCGGCAGGGAGGTCCTACGAGCAGTACTTC.

This clone was seen just once. The chain is built from TRBV15 and TRBJ2-3, with D unclear. CDR1 and CDR2 (germline): LNHNV, YYDKDF (reference sequence). The CDR3 covers 14 residues. V was pared by 3 bases and J by 5 bases, with 12 bases between. The CDR3 protein is CATSRARPGDTQYF. CDR3 DNA sequence: TGTGCCACCAGCAGGGCCCGGCCGGGAGATACGCAGTATTTT.

CDR3 bases: TGTGCCAGCAGTGTGGGAGGGACTGAAGCTTTCTTT. As protein: CASSVGGTEAFF. This chain connects TRBV6-1 to TRBJ1-1; no definite D call. V lost 4 bases and J lost 5, with 8 bases in between. The CDR3 runs to 12 residues. From germline, CDR1 is MNHNS and CDR2 SASEGT.

Worth noting for this clone: Mismatch with germline at one junction end may stem from a read error. V and J are TRBV6-1 and TRBJ1-4; TRBD1 agrees at 9 bases. This CDR3 has 15 residues. Germline values: CDR1 MNHNS, CDR2 SASEGT. The CDR3 DNA sequence: TGTGCCGGCAGGACTACAGGGGGCGGTAATGAAAAACTGTTTTTT. Its protein is CAGRTTGGGNEKLFF.

The chain uses TRBV11-2 and TRBJ2-5, with 7 bases identical to TRBD2. From germline, CDR1 is SGHAT and CDR2 FQNNGV. J lost 4 bases, V lost 1 base, and 3 bases had no gene match. The CDR3 totals 14 residues. The CDR3 reads CASSLGASGETQYF. CDR3 DNA sequence: TGTGCCAGCAGCTTAGGAGCTAGCGGAGAGACCCAGTACTTC.

The J gene is TRBJ1-5, the V gene TRBV27; D is unresolved. Trimming pared 6 bases from V and 6 bases from J, leaving 15 bases between. This CDR3 spans 14 amino acids. Germline CDR1 is MNHEY and CDR2 is SMNVEV (reference sequence). The CDR3 sequence is CASRQTGGGQPQHF. The DNA of the CDR3 is TGTGCCAGCAGACAGACCGGAGGAGGTCAGCCCCAGCATTTT.

The chain links TRBV2 to TRBJ1-1; TRBD1 agrees at 10 bases. The CDR3 sequence is 14 residues long. Per the germline V gene, CDR1 is SNHLY and CDR2 is FYNNEI. V lost 7 bases and J lost 5; bases outside the gene matches: 7. The CDR3 loop is CASTRTGGDTEAFF. DNA for the CDR3: TGTGCCAGCACACGGACAGGGGGTGATACTGAAGCTTTCTTT.

V and J are TRBV27 and TRBJ1-2, with TRBD1 matching 7 bases. V lost 3 bases, J lost 2 bases, and 0 bases stayed unmatched. Per germline, CDR1 MNHEY and CDR2 SMNVEV (reference sequence). The CDR3 is 13 residues long. The CDR3 loop is CASSLTGNYGYTF. Written as DNA, the CDR3 is TGTGCCAGCAGTTTGACAGGGAACTATGGCTACACCTTC.

This chain links TRBV6-5 with TRBJ2-7; tentatively, D is TRBD1 (6 bases). Germline loops: CDR1 MNHEY, CDR2 SVGAGI. The CDR3 length is 13 residues. V was clipped by 6 bases and J by 2 bases, with 11 bases between them. This chain's CDR3 is CASRRGSTYEQYF. For the CDR3, the DNA is TGTGCCAGCAGGAGGGGGTCGACCTACGAGCAGTACTTC.

The chain joins TRBV2 to TRBJ1-4, with D perhaps matching TRBD1 (5 bases). Trimming left V 2 bases short and J 3 bases short, with 10 bases between. CDR1 is SNHLY, CDR2 FYNNEI, per germline. The CDR3 runs 15 residues. In DNA, the CDR3 is TGTGCCAGCAGTGAATGGGGGGGATCTAATGAAAAACTGTTTTTT. Amino acid sequence: CASSEWGGSNEKLFF.

The chain uses TRBV2 and TRBJ2-7; D is ambiguous. This CDR3 comprises 11 residues. Per germline, CDR1 SNHLY and CDR2 FYNNEI. V was pared by 10 bases and J by 3 bases, with 10 bases between. Here the CDR3 reads CAIRVLYEQYF. CDR3 nucleotides: TGTGCCATCCGGGTCCTCTACGAGCAGTACTTC.

The CDR3 bases are TGTGCCAGTAGTCCCAGGGACAGGCCATATACGCAGTATTTT. Encoded protein: CASSPRDRPYTQYF. V usage is TRBV19 and J usage is TRBJ2-3; TRBD1 agrees at 8 bases. This CDR3 is 14 amino acids long. V was clipped by 5 bases and J by 7 bases; unmatched bases: 8. The V gene's germline CDR1 is LNHDA and CDR2 SQIVND (reference sequence).

The V gene is TRBV18, the J gene TRBJ2-2, with TRBD1 as a possible D gene (6 bases). Trimming left V 2 bases short and J 2 bases short, with 9 bases between. The CDR3 loop spans 15 amino acids. Germline CDR1 and CDR2: KGHSH and LQKENI. Here the CDR3 reads CASSPKTGNTGELFF. CDR3 bases: TGTGCCAGCTCACCAAAGACAGGAAACACCGGGGAGCTGTTTTTT.

Only one count was recorded for this clone. This sample also contains other DNA sequences that code for the same CDR3. V usage is TRBV7-6 and J usage is TRBJ2-7, with 9 bases matching TRBD2. The J segment lost 2 bases and the V segment lost 1 base, leaving 12 bases of the junction unmatched. Per the germline V gene, CDR1 is SGHVS and CDR2 is FNYEAQ. This CDR3 comprises 18 residues. The CDR3 is CASSLEAASGISTYEQYF. The CDR3 DNA reads TGTGCCAGCAGCTTAGAGGCAGCTAGCGGGATTAGCACCTACGAGCAGTACTTC.

This clone was detected only once. This chain joins TRBV19 and TRBJ1-1; 7 bases fit TRBD1. Unmatched junction bases numbered 4, after V lost 2 bases and J lost 1 base. The V gene's germline CDR1 is LNHDA and CDR2 SQIVND (reference sequence). CDR3 length: 15 residues. The CDR3 protein is CASSIRGPRNTEAFF. The CDR3 bases are TGTGCCAGTAGTATAAGGGGGCCGAGGAACACTGAAGCTTTCTTT.

V gene TRBV6-5 combines with J gene TRBJ1-1; no clear D gene. V gave up 6 bases and J gave up 5 bases, with 7 bases separating them. Germline-derived CDR1 and CDR2 are MNHEY and SVGAGI. CDR3 length: 11 amino acids. CDR3 protein: CASSRGTEAFF. The CDR3 region has the DNA TGTGCCAGCAGCCGCGGGACTGAAGCTTTCTTT.

V usage is TRBV30 and J usage is TRBJ1-1; possible D gene TRBD1, 6 bases. The CDR3 spans 12 residues. Germline CDR1 and CDR2: GTSNPN and SVGIG (reference sequence). V was cut by 3 bases and J by 6 bases, with 11 bases left in between. Here the CDR3 reads CAWSGGGAEAFF. The DNA for the CDR3 is TGTGCCTGGAGCGGTGGGGGCGCTGAAGCTTTCTTT. Full variable domain (outside the CDR3, taken from reference TRBV30 and TRBJ1-1): SQTIHQWPATLVQPVGSPLSLECTVEGTSNPNLYWYRQAAGRGLQLLFYSVGIGQISSEVPQNLSASRPQDRQFILSSKKLLLSDSGFYLCAWSGGGAEAFFGQGTRLTVV.

J is TRBJ1-5 and V is TRBV2; unclear D gene. Germline V gene lookup returns CDR1 SNHLY and CDR2 FYNNEI. This CDR3 comprises 13 residues. Trimming pared 3 bases from V and 5 bases from J, leaving 8 bases between. CDR3 in DNA: TGTGCCAGCAGTGACGGTACGTATCAGCCCCAGCATTTT. This translates into CASSDGTYQPQHF.

The chain has TRBV18 and TRBJ1-5; D gene ambiguous. Germline V lookup: CDR1 KGHSH, CDR2 LQKENI. CDR3 length: 16 residues. Trimming pared 0 bases from V and 1 base from J, leaving 10 bases between. The CDR3 DNA follows: TGTGCCAGCTCACCACCGGGCCCGGCGAGCAATCAGCCCCAGCATTTT. Translated: CASSPPGPASNQPQHF.

This chain connects TRBV21-1 to TRBJ2-7; the table's D gene call, TRBD2, was not cross checked with the DNA. TRBV21-1 is tagged as a pseudogene. The CDR3 is 14 amino acids. CDR3 sequence: CAARRRLFSYEQYF. The CDR3 DNA reads as TGTGCCGCCCGTCGGCGGCTTTTCTCCTACGAGCAGTACTTC.